The clone carrying this T cell receptor beta chain was seen a few times. The record originates from a study of T cells after yellow fever vaccination. This CDR3 has 13 residues. Looked up from germline, CDR1 is DFQATT and CDR2 is SNEGSKA (reference sequence). Trimming took 5 bases from V and 3 from J; bases not matched to a gene: 4. MiXCR was run by TCRdb on the 5' RACE reads, yielding one entry per CDR3 protein. The table includes approximately 250,000 distinct CDR3 sequences, roughly 6.2% detected once. This chain uses TRBV20-1 with TRBJ2-5; TRBD1 aligns across 9 bases. Sequenced here: CD4+ T cells sorted from PBMCs, sampled on the day of the yellow fever booster vaccination. The source is a man younger than 40 who received the YFV17D yellow fever vaccine. The CDR3 sequence is CSAPRTGEETQYF. The CDR3 nucleotides read TGCAGTGCTCCGAGGACAGGGGAAGAGACCCAGTACTTC.